This TCR beta chain was found in a study of cytomegalovirus exposure and HLA in healthy donors. This table comes from immunoSEQ multiplex PCR, and its TCRdb copy is limited to in-frame clones, with some not included. The sample has 300,000 to 400,000 clones, 70% to 90% seen once. The TCR originated in a woman aged 18-29 years in good health and CMV-seronegative. The sequencing input was PBMCs.

CDR3 in DNA: TGTGCCAGCAGTCCACTAGGACCCAGGTCTGGGGTGCAGTACTTC. It yields the protein CASSPLGPRSGVQYF. The rearrangement uses TRBV28 and TRBJ2-7, with a possible D match to TRBD2 (5 bases). V was shortened by 5 bases and J by 9 bases, with 23 bases between the two germline ends. Germline CDR1 is MDHEN and CDR2 is SYDVKM. There are 15 residues in the CDR3.